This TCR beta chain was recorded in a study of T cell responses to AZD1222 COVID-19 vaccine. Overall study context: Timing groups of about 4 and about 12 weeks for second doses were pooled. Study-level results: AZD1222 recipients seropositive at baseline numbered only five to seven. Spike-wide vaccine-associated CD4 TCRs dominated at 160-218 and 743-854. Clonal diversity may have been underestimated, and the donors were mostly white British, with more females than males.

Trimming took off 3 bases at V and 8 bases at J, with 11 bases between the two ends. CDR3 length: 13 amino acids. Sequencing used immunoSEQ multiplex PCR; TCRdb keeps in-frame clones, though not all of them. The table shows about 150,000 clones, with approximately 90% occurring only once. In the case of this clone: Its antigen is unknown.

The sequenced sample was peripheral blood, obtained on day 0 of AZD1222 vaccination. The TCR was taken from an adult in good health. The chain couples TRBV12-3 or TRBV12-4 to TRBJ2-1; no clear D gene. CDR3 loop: CASSFPLRHEQFF. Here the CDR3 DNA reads TGTGCCAGCAGTTTTCCCTTACGACATGAGCAGTTCTTC.